This T cell receptor (beta chain) originates from a study of blood T cell repertoires in COVID-19. Study summary: Donors in the United States, Italy and Spain gave samples during acute or convalescent COVID-19. T cells, B-cell-depleted T cells, or PBMCs provided the cDNA or gDNA that served as material.

The CDR3 spans 14 residues. V gave up 5 bases and J gave up 1 base, with 11 bases separating them. Germline CDR1 is MNHEY and CDR2 is SMNVEV (reference sequence). As originally analysed: Researchers report that nucleated cell counts were estimated from reference gene primer amplification. The data were produced by immunoSEQ multiplex PCR, yet TCRdb's version contains in-frame clones alone and is incomplete. The V and J calls and the clone size are those of that table, but D and trimming were determined from the DNA. The sample lists 200,000 to 250,000 clones; 80% to 90% were seen once. The V gene is TRBV27, the J gene TRBJ1-2, with D unresolved. Input material: peripheral blood. This TCR was recovered from a human donor in a cohort sampled during active COVID-19. DNA for the CDR3: TGTGCCAGCAGTATCCCTAACTTTAACTATGGCTACACCTTC. This gives the protein CASSIPNFNYGYTF.